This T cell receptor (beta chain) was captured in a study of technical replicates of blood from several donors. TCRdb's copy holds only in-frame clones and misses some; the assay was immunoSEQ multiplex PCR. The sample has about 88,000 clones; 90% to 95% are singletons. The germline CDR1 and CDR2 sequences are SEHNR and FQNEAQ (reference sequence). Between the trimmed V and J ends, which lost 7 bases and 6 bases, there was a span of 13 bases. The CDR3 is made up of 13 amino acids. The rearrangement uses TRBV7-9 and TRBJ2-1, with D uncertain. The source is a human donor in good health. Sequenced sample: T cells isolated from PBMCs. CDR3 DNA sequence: TGTGCCAGCACCCTCCCAACACCCAATGAGCAGTTCTTC. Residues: CASTLPTPNEQFF. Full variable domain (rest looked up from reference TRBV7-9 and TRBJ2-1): DTGVSQNPRHKITKRGQNVTFRCDPISEHNRLYWYRQTLGQGPEFLTYFQNEAQLEKSRLLSDRFSAERPKGSFSTLEIQRTEQGDSAMYLCASTLPTPNEQFFGPGTRLTVL.